This note documents a single T cell receptor beta chain sequence. V dropped 8 bases and J dropped 6 bases, with 9 bases sitting between them. The CDR3 is made up of 11 amino acids. From germline, CDR1 is SGHRS and CDR2 YFSETQ. The data belong to a study of blood T cell repertoires in COVID-19. Study summary: Nucleic acid was either cDNA or gDNA, and it came from T cells, B-cell-depleted T cells, or PBMCs.

In the authors' methods: How many nucleated cells were present was estimated from reference gene primer amplification. Some clones are missing from TCRdb's copy, which holds only in-frame ones; the method was immunoSEQ multiplex PCR. D and trimming come from the DNA, and the V and J calls and clone size come from that table. The sample has tens of thousands of clones; over 60% are singletons. The clonotype was recovered from a human donor in a cohort sampled during active COVID-19. V is TRBV5-1 and J is TRBJ2-1; no clear D. The sample was peripheral blood. CDR3 nucleotides: TGCGCCAGTCTTAGCAGCAATGAGCAGTTCTTC. It is translated as CASLSSNEQFF.